These 27 T cell receptor beta chains originate from one sample sequenced in a study of T-cell memory formation after mild COVID-19. TCRdb re-called the 5' RACE reads with MiXCR, one entry per CDR3 protein. The sample yields fewer than 450,000 distinct CDR3 sequences, roughly 21% seen once. What was sequenced was PBMCs or a T cell subset sorted from them (not recorded which). These TCRs come from an adult woman who had mild COVID-19 (a few samples of this study predate the infection). Cell type and time point are not known.

This clonotype was seen more than once but under ten times. J is TRBJ2-3 and V is TRBV20-1, with 10 bases identical to TRBD2. The CDR3 spans 18 residues. CDR1 and CDR2 from the germline V gene are DFQATT and SNEGSKA (reference sequence). The V gene end was trimmed by 3 bases and the J gene end by 0 bases; junction bases not matched to a gene: 12. CDR3 sequence reads: CSASRSSGRTGSTDTQYF. In DNA, the CDR3 is TGCAGTGCTAGTCGGTCTAGCGGGAGAACGGGGAGCACAGATACGCAGTATTTT.

In nucleotides, the CDR3 is TGTGCCAGCAGGCTGCCATCTGGGGAGCAGTACTTC. It translates to CASRLPSGEQYF. J is TRBJ2-7 and V is TRBV6-5; no clear D. The V end lost 6 bases, the J end lost 7 bases, and 13 bases lay between the germline ends. Germline V gives CDR1 MNHEY, CDR2 SVGAGI. The CDR3 is 12 residues long.

The chain joins TRBV30 to TRBJ2-7; perhaps TRBD2 as D (6 bases). From germline, CDR1 is GTSNPN and CDR2 SVGIG (reference sequence). The CDR3 has 17 amino acids. The germline V and J ends were trimmed by 1 base and 6 bases, with 25 bases remaining between them. The CDR3 loop reads CAWSAKGQGLRRGEQYF. CDR3 bases: TGTGCCTGGAGTGCCAAGGGGCAGGGCTTGAGGAGGGGCGAGCAGTACTTC.

J is TRBJ1-5 and V is TRBV20-1; D is uncertain. Germline assignment: CDR1 DFQATT and CDR2 SNEGSKA (reference sequence). V lost 3 bases and J lost 3, with 12 bases in between. The length of the CDR3 is 14 residues. Here the CDR3 reads CSARLSRPNQPQHF. The CDR3 nucleotides read TGCAGTGCTAGGCTGTCCAGACCCAATCAGCCCCAGCATTTT.

V and J are TRBV5-1 and TRBJ1-2; D is possibly TRBD1 (6 bases). Trimming removed 4 bases from V and 9 bases from J, with 16 bases in between. Germline V gene data show CDR1 as SGHRS and CDR2 as YFSETQ. This CDR3 is 13 amino acids long. The DNA of the CDR3 is TGCGCCAGCAGCCCGGACAGTCCCCACCGCTACACCTTC. Protein product: CASSPDSPHRYTF.

This clonotype was counted a few times. The chain uses TRBV20-1 and TRBJ2-1; 7 positions match TRBD2. The CDR3 has 14 amino acids. Germline V gene lookup returns CDR1 DFQATT and CDR2 SNEGSKA (reference sequence). Germline trimming cut 5 bases from V and 8 bases from J; bases unmatched to any gene: 12. The CDR3 region has the DNA TGCAGTGCTCTCCGAGCGACTAGCCAGTATGAGCAGTTCTTC. It translates to CSALRATSQYEQFF.

J is TRBJ2-7 and V is TRBV5-1; 10 bases are shared with TRBD2. Germline V gives CDR1 SGHRS, CDR2 YFSETQ. The CDR3 sequence is 18 residues long. Unmatched junction bases numbered 11, after V lost 0 bases and J lost 2 bases. The DNA of the CDR3 is TGCGCCAGCAGCTTGGTATCCCGGACTAGCGGAAACCCCTACGAGCAGTACTTC. Translating gives CASSLVSRTSGNPYEQYF.

The genes are TRBV6-5 and TRBJ2-1, with D tentatively TRBD2 (5 bases). CDR3 length: 16 amino acids. V was clipped by 0 bases and J by 0 bases, with 9 bases between them. The germline CDR1 and CDR2 sequences are MNHEY and SVGAGI. CDR3 in amino acids: CASSYSEASSYNEQFF. Written as DNA, the CDR3 is TGTGCCAGCAGTTACTCGGAGGCCAGCTCCTACAATGAGCAGTTCTTC.

The V gene is TRBV29-1, the J gene TRBJ2-7, with 10 positions matching TRBD1. The germline gives CDR1 SQVTM, CDR2 ANQGSEA. The CDR3 has 13 residues. The V gene end was trimmed by 6 bases and the J gene end by 3 bases; junction bases not matched to a gene: 5. The DNA of the CDR3 is TGCAGCGTCCTAAGGACAGGGGGCTACGAGCAGTACTTC. It encodes CSVLRTGGYEQYF.

This clonotype was seen a few times. This chain uses TRBV9 with TRBJ2-7; TRBD2 matches at 7 bases. This CDR3 is 15 amino acids long. Germline V lookup: CDR1 SGDLS, CDR2 YYNGEE. V was clipped by 3 bases and J by 6 bases; unmatched bases: 12. CDR3 loop: CASSAAGGTILEQYF. The DNA for the CDR3 is TGTGCCAGCAGCGCGGCCGGGGGGACTATCCTCGAGCAGTACTTC.

This chain uses TRBV7-6 with TRBJ2-7, with D hard to call. V lost 5 bases to trimming and J lost 2 bases, with 10 bases between them. The length of the CDR3 is 13 residues. From germline, CDR1 is SGHVS and CDR2 FNYEAQ. DNA of the CDR3: TGTGCCAGCAGCGCGACCGTCGCCTACGAGCAGTACTTC. It translates to CASSATVAYEQYF.

The genes are TRBV4-1 and TRBJ2-2; 7 positions agree with TRBD1. CDR3 length equals 15 residues. CDR1 is MGHRA and CDR2 is YSYEKL in the germline V gene. V trimming: 2 bases; J trimming: 1 base; junction bases outside the gene matches: 1. The CDR3 DNA is TGCGCCAGCAGCCAATACAGGGGGAACACCGGGGAGCTGTTTTTT. Translation gives CASSQYRGNTGELFF.

J is TRBJ1-2 and V is TRBV3-1; D is ambiguous. The V gene lost 4 bases and the J gene lost 7 bases, with 16 bases spanning the gap. Germline V gene lookup returns CDR1 LGHDT and CDR2 YNNKEL (reference sequence). The CDR3 is 14 residues long. This CDR3 is CASSPSPGLSGYTF. CDR3 sequence (DNA): TGTGCCAGCAGCCCCAGCCCCGGGCTAAGTGGCTACACCTTC.

This clonotype was detected ten times or more. The CDR3 sequence is CSAQPIDRGAYEQYF. The CDR3 DNA follows: TGCAGTGCCCAACCCATAGACAGGGGGGCCTACGAGCAGTACTTC. This rearrangement joins TRBV20-1 to TRBJ2-7; 9 nucleotides match TRBD1. There are 15 residues in the CDR3. V gave up 6 bases and J gave up 2 bases; unmatched junction bases: 11. CDR1 DFQATT and CDR2 SNEGSKA come from the germline V gene (reference sequence).

The chain is built from TRBV7-9 and TRBJ1-2, with TRBD1 as a possible D gene (6 bases). This CDR3 contains 15 residues. V was pared by 4 bases and J by 7 bases, with 19 bases between. CDR1 is SEHNR and CDR2 is FQNEAQ in the germline V gene (reference sequence). CDR3 sequence reads: CASSYGTPTVTGYTF. CDR3 sequence (DNA): TGTGCCAGCAGCTACGGGACACCAACTGTTACTGGCTACACCTTC.

This clonotype was counted a few times. The V and J genes are TRBV20-1 and TRBJ2-7, with a tentative D call TRBD1 (5 bases). This CDR3 has 14 residues. V lost 6 bases and J 1 base, leaving 16 bases between the germline ends. Germline V lookup: CDR1 DFQATT, CDR2 SNEGSKA (reference sequence). CDR3 protein: CSAETVSNSYEQYF. For the CDR3, the DNA is TGCAGTGCAGAGACAGTATCCAATTCCTACGAGCAGTACTTC.

The sample holds many counts of this clonotype. The chain uses TRBV20-1 and TRBJ2-4; TRBD2 agrees at 14 bases. The V and J ends lost 3 bases and 0 bases, in that order; junction bases with no gene match: 7. The CDR3 has 18 residues. CDR1 and CDR2 from the germline V gene are DFQATT and SNEGSKA (reference sequence). Here the CDR3 DNA reads TGCAGTGCTAGGAAGACTAGCGGGGGGGCGGAAGCCAAAAACATTCAGTACTTC. This sequence encodes CSARKTSGGAEAKNIQYF.

This clonotype came up a few times. The V and J genes are TRBV3-1 and TRBJ2-2; 14 nucleotides match TRBD2. Germline CDR1 reads LGHDT; CDR2 reads YNNKEL (reference sequence). V trimming: 4 bases; J trimming: 5 bases; junction bases outside the gene matches: 3. The length of the CDR3 is 16 residues. The CDR3 here is CASSLTSGGATGELFF. CDR3 nucleotide sequence: TGTGCCAGCAGCCTGACTAGCGGGGGGGCAACCGGGGAGCTGTTTTTT.

The rearrangement joins TRBV29-1 to TRBJ2-7; 10 bases align to TRBD1. V was clipped by 6 bases and J by 2 bases; unmatched bases: 4. This CDR3 is built from 13 residues. The V gene's germline CDR1 is SQVTM and CDR2 ANQGSEA. The CDR3, as DNA: TGCAGCGTGCAGACAGGGGGCCCCTACGAGCAGTACTTC. This sequence encodes CSVQTGGPYEQYF.

This chain links TRBV4-3 with TRBJ2-7, with D possibly being TRBD1 or TRBD2 (5 bases each). This CDR3 comprises 13 residues. V gave up 0 bases and J gave up 6 bases, with 9 bases separating them. The V gene's germline CDR1 is LGHNA and CDR2 YSLEER. In nucleotides, the CDR3 is TGCGCCAGCAGCCAAGATACCGGGACCGAGCAGTACTTC. This sequence encodes CASSQDTGTEQYF.

This clonotype showed up just a few times. The rearrangement uses TRBV6-5 and TRBJ2-7; D is possibly TRBD2 (6 bases). Per germline, CDR1 MNHEY and CDR2 SVGAGI. The CDR3 runs to 12 residues. V lost 8 bases and J lost 2, with 10 bases in between. The CDR3 spells CASRTMTYEQYF. Here the CDR3 DNA reads TGTGCCAGCCGGACTATGACCTACGAGCAGTACTTC.

The chain carries TRBV29-1 and TRBJ1-2; 9 bases are a match to TRBD1. Germline V gene lookup returns CDR1 SQVTM and CDR2 ANQGSEA. The CDR3 covers 15 residues. Losses at the gene ends were 8 bases for V and 3 bases for J; bases not matched to a gene: 13. In nucleotides, the CDR3 is TGCAGCTTTCATGGACAGGGGATAGGGGACTATGGCTACACCTTC. Its protein is CSFHGQGIGDYGYTF.

V is TRBV29-1 and J is TRBJ2-1; D is possibly TRBD1 or TRBD2 (5 bases each). The germline gives CDR1 SQVTM, CDR2 ANQGSEA. The V end was cut by 1 base, the J end by 1 base, with 11 bases between. The CDR3 totals 15 residues. In DNA form, the CDR3 reads TGCAGCGTTGAAGGGGGGTGGACTTCCTACAATGAGCAGTTCTTC. Protein product: CSVEGGWTSYNEQFF.

The chain is built from TRBV30 and TRBJ1-1; TRBD1 might be the D (5 bases). The length of the CDR3 is 13 residues. Per the germline V gene, CDR1 is GTSNPN and CDR2 is SVGIG (reference sequence). The ends were cut back, 5 bases at V and 0 bases at J, with 10 bases in the middle. CDR3 in amino acids: CAWARQLNTEAFF. CDR3 coding DNA: TGTGCCTGGGCCAGACAGTTGAACACTGAAGCTTTCTTT.

The chain recombines TRBV7-9 with TRBJ1-1, with D possibly being TRBD1 (5 bases). This CDR3 has 15 amino acids. Trimming pared 8 bases from V and 6 bases from J, leaving 22 bases between. Germline assignment: CDR1 SEHNR and CDR2 FQNEAQ (reference sequence). The chain's CDR3 is CASRSGGDLWAEAFF. The CDR3 nucleotides read TGTGCCAGCCGCTCGGGGGGGGACCTGTGGGCTGAAGCTTTCTTT.

The V call is TRBV18, the J call TRBJ2-7, with TRBD1 as a possible D gene (5 bases). V was pared by 5 bases and J by 1 base, with 15 bases between. Germline-derived CDR1 and CDR2 are KGHSH and LQKENI. The CDR3 is 15 residues long. The CDR3 coding sequence is TGTGCCAGCTCAGAGGAGCGACAGAGTTCCTACGAGCAGTACTTC. It is translated as CASSEERQSSYEQYF.

This clonotype showed up just a few times. CDR3 in DNA: TGTGCCTGGAGCCAGGGAAATGAGCAGTTCTTC. Translation gives CAWSQGNEQFF. This chain joins TRBV30 and TRBJ2-1; a possible D gene is TRBD1 (5 bases). The CDR3 is made up of 11 amino acids. Deletions cut 3 bases from V and 7 bases from J, with 7 bases between. From germline, CDR1 is GTSNPN and CDR2 SVGIG (reference sequence).